One sample yielded the 27 T cell receptor beta chains listed below, sequenced in a study of shared clonotypes between healthy human individuals. The assay was immunoSEQ multiplex PCR, and TCRdb's table has in-frame clones only and misses some. This table holds roughly 1.4 million clones, about 98.5% found once. The sequencing sample was made of naive CD4+ T cells sorted from blood. Subset of the sample: CD45RA+ positively selected. These TCRs come from a man aged 25-45 years in good health.

The J gene is TRBJ2-7, the V gene TRBV7-6, with D possibly matching TRBD1 (5 bases). CDR1 SGHVS and CDR2 FNYEAQ come from the germline V gene. CDR3 length: 16 amino acids. Trimming removed 4 bases at V and 1 base at J, with 17 bases between. The CDR3 loop reads CASSSELGKGSYEQYF. CDR3 nucleotides: TGTGCCAGCAGCTCGGAATTGGGAAAGGGGTCCTACGAGCAGTACTTC.

This clone was observed once. The CDR3 DNA is TGTGCCAGCAGTAGAGGACACCAAGAGACCCAGTACTTC. Residues: CASSRGHQETQYF. The rearrangement uses TRBV2 and TRBJ2-5; D is unresolved. CDR1 and CDR2 (germline): SNHLY, FYNNEI. This CDR3 contains 13 residues. Trimming cost V 5 bases and J 0 bases, with 7 bases left between them.

This chain connects TRBV5-6 to TRBJ1-5; 8 bases fit TRBD1. Germline V gives CDR1 SGHDT, CDR2 YYEEEE. V shed 1 base, J shed 5 bases, and the junction held 11 bases outside the gene matches. The length of the CDR3 is 17 residues. CDR3 nucleotides: TGTGCCAGCAGCTTGTTCCAGGGGGCGGGAGGTTATCAGCCCCAGCATTTT. Translating gives CASSLFQGAGGYQPQHF. Based on the CDR3 plus reference TRBV5-6 and TRBJ1-5, the full variable domain is DAGVTQSPTHLIKTRGQQVTLRCSPKSGHDTVSWYQQALGQGPQFIFQYYEEEERQRGNFPDRFSGHQFPNYSSELNVNALLLGDSALYLCASSLFQGAGGYQPQHFGDGTRLSIL.

The chain combines TRBV7-6 with TRBJ2-7; D not resolved. The CDR3 contains 14 residues. Trimming pared 1 base from V and 1 base from J, leaving 8 bases between. Germline lookup yields CDR1 SGHVS and CDR2 FNYEAQ. Here the CDR3 DNA reads TGTGCCAGCAGCTTAGGTTTACAGTCCTACGAGCAGTACTTC. Translating gives CASSLGLQSYEQYF.

The V call is TRBV4-3, the J call TRBJ1-4; D unclear. Trimming left V 4 bases short and J 5 bases short, with 14 bases between. CDR1 is LGHNA, CDR2 YSLEER, per germline. This CDR3 comprises 15 residues. CDR3 amino acids: CASSLDTASNEKLFF. The CDR3 nucleotides are TGCGCCAGCAGCCTAGATACAGCTTCAAATGAAAAACTGTTTTTT.

This chain links TRBV6-1 with TRBJ1-3, with unresolved D. The CDR3 loop spans 17 amino acids. Trimming took 4 bases from V and 1 from J, leaving 17 bases between them. Per the germline V gene, CDR1 is MNHNS and CDR2 is SASEGT. The CDR3 DNA reads as TGTGCCAGCAGTGTGTCGGGAGGGTTCGTATCTGGAAACACCATATATTTT. Its translation is CASSVSGGFVSGNTIYF.

This chain joins TRBV30 and TRBJ2-7, with D uncertain. Trimming took off 0 bases at V and 1 base at J, with 7 bases between the two ends. The CDR3 has 13 amino acids. Germline V gene sequence: CDR1 GTSNPN, CDR2 SVGIG (reference sequence). The DNA of the CDR3 is TGTGCCTGGAGTGTATTGGGGTCCTACGAGCAGTACTTC. Its protein is CAWSVLGSYEQYF.

This chain links TRBV6-5 with TRBJ2-7; the match to TRBD1 covers 7 bases. Trimming took 6 bases from V and 4 from J; bases not matched to a gene: 12. CDR3 length: 15 amino acids. In germline, CDR1 is MNHEY, CDR2 SVGAGI. The DNA for the CDR3 is TGTGCCAGCAGGGCCCGCGAGGGGGCAACGTACGAGCAGTACTTC. It encodes CASRAREGATYEQYF.

The chain carries TRBV7-3 and TRBJ1-2; D ambiguous. V was shortened by 2 bases and J by 0 bases, with 19 bases between the two germline ends. This CDR3 region has 18 residues. Germline lookup yields CDR1 SGHTA and CDR2 FQGTGA. CDR3 in amino acids: CASSLREGRDSANYGYTF. CDR3 nucleotides: TGTGCCAGCAGCTTACGAGAAGGGAGGGATTCAGCTAACTATGGCTACACCTTC.

CDR3 region: CASSQVWGTSSYEQYF. In nucleotides, the CDR3 is TGCGCCAGCAGCCAAGTTTGGGGCACTAGCTCCTACGAGCAGTACTTC. The rearrangement joins TRBV4-1 to TRBJ2-7; D tentatively reads TRBD1 or TRBD2 (5 bases each). Looked up from germline, CDR1 is MGHRA and CDR2 is YSYEKL. This CDR3 has 16 residues. The V end was cut by 1 base, the J end by 0 bases, with 13 bases between.

V gene TRBV9 combines with J gene TRBJ1-5; D is possibly TRBD1 (5 bases). The CDR3 loop spans 14 amino acids. CDR1 is SGDLS, CDR2 YYNGEE, per germline. Trimming took off 0 bases at V and 8 bases at J, with 12 bases between the two ends. In DNA form, the CDR3 reads TGTGCCAGCAGCGTAGCAGGGCTTGGGGAGCCCCAGCATTTT. As protein: CASSVAGLGEPQHF.

The rearrangement joins TRBV18 to TRBJ1-2; 9 nucleotides match TRBD1. The CDR3 runs 16 residues. Germline CDR1 reads KGHSH; CDR2 reads LQKENI. Trimming at V came to 3 bases and at J to 1 base, leaving 6 bases not matched to a gene. CDR3 in amino acids: CASSPLDRGFNYGYTF. The CDR3 DNA is TGTGCCAGCTCACCTTTGGACAGGGGATTTAACTATGGCTACACCTTC.

The CDR3 sequence: CASRASLAGGDNEQFF. CDR3 nucleotide sequence: TGCGCCAGCAGGGCTAGTCTAGCGGGAGGTGACAATGAGCAGTTCTTC. The chain uses TRBV5-1 and TRBJ2-1, with 11 bases aligning to TRBD2. The V and J ends lost 5 bases and 5 bases, in that order; junction bases with no gene match: 9. This CDR3 contains 16 residues. Germline V CDR1 and CDR2: SGHRS, YFSETQ.

The genes are TRBV13 and TRBJ1-1; tentative D call: TRBD1 (6 bases). CDR1 PRHDT and CDR2 FYEKMQ come from the germline V gene (reference sequence). The CDR3 runs to 18 residues. The V gene lost 5 bases and the J gene lost 4 bases, with 26 bases spanning the gap. This CDR3 reads CASSTKGVPFHTLTEAFF. CDR3 coding DNA: TGTGCCAGCAGCACAAAGGGGGTCCCTTTCCACACCCTCACTGAAGCTTTCTTT. The complete variable domain, with remaining parts taken from reference TRBV13 and TRBJ1-1, reads AAGVIQSPRHLIKEKRETATLKCYPIPRHDTVYWYQQGPGQDPQFLISFYEKMQSDKGSIPDRFSAQQFSDYHSELNMSSLELGDSALYFCASSTKGVPFHTLTEAFFGQGTRLTVV.

The CDR3 DNA reads TGTGCCAGCAGCGTAGGGACTAGCTATCAAGAGACCCAGTACTTC. As protein: CASSVGTSYQETQYF. The rearrangement uses TRBV28 and TRBJ2-5, with 9 bases identical to TRBD2. The V segment lost 6 bases and the J segment 2 bases; nucleotides outside the gene matches: 7. CDR3 length: 15 residues. Germline V gene lookup returns CDR1 MDHEN and CDR2 SYDVKM.

CDR3 DNA: TGTGCCAGCAGCGCAGTAGCGGGTTCCTACGAGCAGTACTTC. Encoded protein: CASSAVAGSYEQYF. This chain links TRBV7-9 with TRBJ2-7; 7 positions agree with TRBD2. The CDR3 sequence is 14 residues long. Germline CDR1 is SEHNR and CDR2 is FQNEAQ (reference sequence). V shed 5 bases, J shed 1 base, and the junction held 5 bases outside the gene matches.

The chain has TRBV11-2 and TRBJ2-5; possibly TRBD1 for D (5 bases). The CDR3 sequence is 15 residues long. The germline CDR1 and CDR2 sequences are SGHAT and FQNNGV. Trimming cost V 1 base and J 2 bases, with 11 bases left between them. CDR3 nucleotide sequence: TGTGCCAGCAGCTTAGTACGACAGTCACAAGAGACCCAGTACTTC. Its translation: CASSLVRQSQETQYF.

This chain joins TRBV11-3 and TRBJ2-7; 8 bases agree with TRBD2. Germline V CDR1 and CDR2: SGHNT, YENEEA. The junction had 14 bases not matched to a gene; V was cut back by 6 bases and J by 4 bases. The CDR3 consists of 16 residues. This chain's CDR3 is CASSFNWGLGEYEQYF. For the CDR3, the DNA is TGTGCCAGCAGTTTCAACTGGGGACTAGGAGAGTACGAGCAGTACTTC.

The chain combines TRBV10-1 with TRBJ2-5; 8 positions agree with TRBD1. Trimming at V came to 5 bases and at J to 4 bases, leaving 12 bases not matched to a gene. CDR3 length: 16 residues. Germline V CDR1 and CDR2: WNHNN, SYGVQD (reference sequence). CDR3: CASSNAGTGAGETQYF. The DNA of the CDR3 is TGCGCCAGCAGTAACGCCGGGACAGGAGCGGGAGAGACCCAGTACTTC.

This chain connects TRBV5-4 to TRBJ2-2; 9 bases map to TRBD1. The V segment lost 4 bases and the J segment 4 bases; nucleotides outside the gene matches: 2. The germline CDR1 and CDR2 sequences are SGHNT and YYREEE (reference sequence). The CDR3 contains 14 residues. This CDR3 is CASSDRGTTGELFF. The DNA of the CDR3 is TGTGCCAGCAGCGACAGGGGGACCACCGGGGAGCTGTTTTTT.

This chain links TRBV4-2 with TRBJ1-4; 7 nucleotides match TRBD1. Trimming took 3 bases from V and 8 from J; bases not matched to a gene: 6. Germline CDR1 LGHNA, CDR2 YNFKEQ. The CDR3 length is 14 residues. As DNA, the CDR3 is TGTGCCAGCAGCCAGAGACAGGGAGGGGAAAAACTGTTTTTT. Its translation: CASSQRQGGEKLFF.

CDR3 loop: CASSPQGGHGANVLTF. The CDR3 bases are TGTGCCAGCAGTCCACAGGGGGGGCATGGGGCCAACGTCCTGACTTTC. The chain employs TRBV27 and TRBJ2-6; D possibly corresponds to TRBD1 (8 bases). The CDR3 totals 16 residues. Germline CDR1 MNHEY, CDR2 SMNVEV (reference sequence). The V end lost 5 bases, the J end lost 3 bases, and 14 bases lay between the germline ends. The whole variable domain, filled in from reference TRBV27 and TRBJ2-6, reads EAQVTQNPRYLITVTGKKLTVTCSQNMNHEYMSWYRQDPGLGLRQIYYSMNVEVTDKGDVPEGYKVSRKEKRNFPLILESPSPNQTSLYFCASSPQGGHGANVLTFGAGSRLTVL.

The V and J genes are TRBV5-1 and TRBJ1-4, with 10 bases aligning to TRBD1. J was trimmed by 8 bases and V by 0 bases; bases with no gene match: 7. The CDR3 sequence is 16 residues long. Germline values: CDR1 SGHRS, CDR2 YFSETQ. The CDR3 protein is CASSLVGTGVGEKLFF. DNA of the CDR3: TGCGCCAGCAGCTTGGTCGGGACAGGGGTTGGGGAAAAACTGTTTTTT.

J is TRBJ2-1 and V is TRBV9; D is unresolved. The V gene's germline CDR1 is SGDLS and CDR2 YYNGEE. The germline V and J ends were trimmed by 3 bases and 6 bases, with 10 bases remaining between them. This CDR3 region has 13 residues. CDR3 sequence (DNA): TGTGCCAGCAGCGGACCTCCTAGCAATGAGCAGTTCTTC. Translated, it gives CASSGPPSNEQFF.

V and J are TRBV9 and TRBJ1-3; unclear D gene. CDR1 and CDR2 (germline): SGDLS, YYNGEE. V was pared by 4 bases and J by 9 bases, with 23 bases between. CDR3 length equals 16 residues. The CDR3, as DNA: TGTGCCAGCAGCCCTGCAACGTCCCAGTTTTTAGGCACCATATATTTT. Residues: CASSPATSQFLGTIYF. Variable domain in full (rest from reference TRBV9 and TRBJ1-3): DSGVTQTPKHLITATGQRVTLRCSPRSGDLSVYWYQQSLDQGLQFLIQYYNGEERAKGNILERFSAQQFPDLHSELNLSSLELGDSALYFCASSPATSQFLGTIYFGEGSWLTVV.

The chain carries TRBV2 and TRBJ2-1, with unresolved D. V gave up 8 bases and J gave up 8 bases, with 16 bases separating them. Per the germline V gene, CDR1 is SNHLY and CDR2 is FYNNEI. The CDR3 length is 13 residues. The CDR3 here is CASRRLPVDEQFF. DNA of the CDR3: TGTGCCAGCCGACGACTGCCGGTCGATGAGCAGTTCTTC.

CDR3 sequence: CASSLGGSGNNEQFF. Here the CDR3 DNA reads TGTGCCAGCAGCTTGGGGGGTAGCGGGAACAATGAGCAGTTCTTC. This chain links TRBV5-4 with TRBJ2-1; 8 nucleotides match TRBD2. CDR1 and CDR2 (germline): SGHNT, YYREEE (reference sequence). This CDR3 spans 15 amino acids. Trimming removed 0 bases from V and 5 bases from J; junction bases left unmatched: 4. The whole variable domain, remainder taken from reference TRBV5-4 and TRBJ2-1, is ETGVTQSPTHLIKTRGQQVTLRCSSQSGHNTVSWYQQALGQGPQFIFQYYREEENGRGNFPPRFSGLQFPNYSSELNVNALELDDSALYLCASSLGGSGNNEQFFGPGTRLTVL.